A single TCR beta chain is shown here with its context. Its antigen is still unknown. Base quality data are lacking; no much larger clone is found one base away. To sequence the TCRbeta CDR3 region, genomic DNA was isolated from the sorted cells. The immunoSEQ Assay was used for sequencing of TCRbeta CDR3 regions. The clones in this table, taken by TCRdb from immuneACCESS, are in-frame only. Not every clone is retained; where verified, under half of the shortfall comes from an unresolved V gene, and the cause of the rest is unknown. A total of roughly 62,000 clones appear in this sample, roughly 90% of them only once. Jointly, the top ten make up roughly 0.56% of the sample. These data come from a study of OX40 agonist ivuxolimab in advanced cancers. Concerning the study at large: Ivuxolimab was an agonistic, fully human IgG2 monoclonal antibody directed against OX40 (CD134), a costimulatory receptor. Intravenous ivuxolimab was administered to patients every 2 weeks at six dose levels: 0.01, 0.1, 0.3, 1.5, 3 and 10 mg/kg. Among the approximately 50 dose-escalation patients, about 20 had hepatocellular carcinoma, about 15 melanoma, 9 renal cell carcinoma and 9 head and neck cancer. In the dose-escalation cohort, more than 80% of patients were male, and the mean age was roughly 56 years with a range of about 20 to 80. Prior anti-PD-1, anti-PD-L1 or anti-CTLA-4 therapy was permitted, and roughly two fifths of dose-escalation patients had received checkpoint inhibitors. Partial responses were achieved by three dose-escalation patients, of whom one had hepatocellular carcinoma and two had cutaneous melanoma. The point of sequencing TCRbeta in the periphery was to test whether ivuxolimab changed TCR sequence diversity and drove clonal T-cell expansion. The paper reports the monotherapy dose-escalation portion (N of about 54 patients) of the phase I ivuxolimab trial. On the study overall, not on this receptor specifically: The antigen specificity of the peripheral T cells that underwent clonal expansion was not determined. Low levels of normalized T-cell clonal expansion were also shown by some nonresponding patients. In partial responders in the 0.1-3.0 mg/kg groups, normalized peripheral clonal expansion was found to be among the lowest, especially among CD8+ T cells. Clonal expansion of both CD4+ and CD8+ blood T cells was observed from baseline to week 6 at doses 0.1 to 3.0 mg/kg. After ivuxolimab, expanded clones were on average more numerous among CD8+ T cells than among CD4+ T cells.

CDR1 and CDR2, looked up from the germline V gene, are SGHNT and YENEEA. Reading from cysteine to phenylalanine, the CDR3 counts 18 amino acids. Left in the record is the CDR3 DNA by itself, 54 bases read in frame from the first base. For this chain, trimming is 4 bases at the V end and 3 bases at the J end, and the number of junction bases without a gene match is 13. Patients with autoimmune disease history or receiving systemic immunosuppression were excluded from the trial. Peripheral blood for TCR sequencing was drawn from every dose cohort at baseline, at cycle 4 day 1 and at cycle 7 day 1. The samples were taken from a phase I, first-in-human, multicenter, open-label dose-escalation trial of ivuxolimab. Adults with locally advanced or metastatic melanoma, renal cell, hepatocellular, or head and neck squamous cell carcinoma were enrolled in the trial. Before TCR sequencing, CD4+ T cells and CD8+ T cells were sorted from peripheral blood as separate populations.

The rearrangement combines TRBV11-3 with TRBJ2-4; 9 central nucleotides agree with TRBD1. The sample in question was CD4+ or CD8+ T cells sorted from blood, obtained in a trial of the OX40 agonist ivuxolimab. This sequence originates from an adult with an advanced solid tumor such as melanoma, head and neck, liver or kidney cancer. The CDR3 protein sequence reads: CASSSIQGAFRGKNIQYF. The DNA sequence is TGTGCCAGCAGCTCCATACAGGGGGCGTTTCGCGGCAAAAACATTCAGTACTTC.